The 7 T cell receptor beta chains presented below share a single source sample, sequenced in a study of CD8 T cells in Susac syndrome. Reverse transcription of about 0.45 to 1 ug RNA was carried out with random hexamers. MiXCR was run by TCRdb on the immunoSEQ multiplex PCR reads, yielding one entry per CDR3 protein. The profile shows about 53,000 distinct CDR3 sequences, about 95% of them singletons. Sequencing was done on a sample of CD8+ T cells from PBMCs. All receptors derive from a human donor with Susac syndrome.

The chain is built from TRBV28 and TRBJ1-2, with D unresolved. V lost 7 bases to trimming and J lost 2 bases, with 14 bases between them. The germline V gene has CDR1 MDHEN and CDR2 SYDVKM. This CDR3 is built from 14 residues. The CDR3 is CASTSSTSNYGYTF. The CDR3 nucleotides are TGTGCCAGCACGTCCTCGACCAGCAACTATGGCTACACCTTC.

The genes are TRBV20-1 and TRBJ1-2; the D gene is possibly TRBD1 (6 bases). Germline V lookup: CDR1 DFQATT, CDR2 SNEGSKA (reference sequence). The CDR3 sequence is 13 residues long. V lost 6 bases and J lost 2, with 13 bases in between. The CDR3 DNA reads as TGCAGTGCCGGCCGAACAGGGAACTATGGCTACACCTTC. Translation: CSAGRTGNYGYTF.

The chain couples TRBV12-3 or TRBV12-4 to TRBJ2-3; 7 bases align to TRBD2. After removal of 7 bases from V and 5 bases from J, the junction contained 3 bases not matched to a gene. This CDR3 comprises 12 residues. CDR3 nucleotide sequence: TGTGCCAGCACCGGGGGGAGAGATACGCAGTATTTT. This codes for CASTGGRDTQYF.

The chain couples TRBV30 to TRBJ2-1; D unresolved. The V and J ends lost 0 bases and 7 bases respectively, with 1 base between them. The germline gives CDR1 GTSNPN, CDR2 SVGIG (reference sequence). The CDR3 is 10 residues long. The CDR3 spells CAWSVNEQFF. In DNA, the CDR3 is TGTGCCTGGAGTGTGAATGAGCAGTTCTTC. Variable domain in full (rest from reference TRBV30 and TRBJ2-1): SQTIHQWPATLVQPVGSPLSLECTVEGTSNPNLYWYRQAAGRGLQLLFYSVGIGQISSEVPQNLSASRPQDRQFILSSKKLLLSDSGFYLCAWSVNEQFFGPGTRLTVL.

Comments on this clonotype: Sequence at one end of the junction differs from germline and may be a read error. The rearrangement joins TRBV7-8 to TRBJ1-6; D remains ambiguous. From germline, CDR1 is SGHVS and CDR2 FQNEAQ. This CDR3 region has 17 residues. CDR3: CASSTPEGTSNNSPLHF. The CDR3 DNA sequence: TGTGCCAGCAGCACCCCAGAGGGCACCTCCAATAATTCACCCCTCCACTTT.

The rearrangement joins TRBV4-1 to TRBJ2-1; D uncertain. Germline V lookup: CDR1 MGHRA, CDR2 YSYEKL. This CDR3 region has 15 residues. V lost 5 bases, J lost 1 base, and 12 bases lay in between. The CDR3 sequence is CASSSFSGSYNEQFF. The CDR3 coding sequence is TGCGCCAGCAGCTCTTTTTCAGGATCCTACAATGAGCAGTTCTTC.

This chain joins TRBV7-2 and TRBJ1-1; the D is unclear. Trimming took off 6 bases at V and 0 bases at J, with 8 bases between the two ends. The CDR3 is made up of 13 amino acids. Germline values: CDR1 SGHTA, CDR2 FQGNSA. The CDR3 spells CASSRKLNTEAFF. The CDR3 bases are TGTGCCAGCAGTCGTAAGTTGAACACTGAAGCTTTCTTT.